Reported below is one TCR beta chain. As yet, its antigen is unknown. V was pared by 2 bases and J by 7 bases, with 24 bases between. CDR1 and CDR2 (germline): SEHNR, FQNEAQ (reference sequence). The CDR3 covers 18 residues. This sample stems from a study of blood T cells in healthy people across ages. General study findings and limits: The percentage of naive T cells correlated strongly with TCR beta diversity.

Primers used in a second PCR of about 6 to 11 cycles were a sample-barcoded 5' primer and a J-beta primer mix. Each of the cDNA molecules was tagged by a template-switch adaptor with 12 random nucleotides. TCRdb reanalysed the 5' RACE reads using MiXCR and keeps one entry per CDR3 protein. The data hold 1,500,000 or so distinct CDR3 sequences, with roughly 64% observed a single time. Every donor contributed approximately 10 milliliters of peripheral blood by blood draw. The source of this sequence is a man between 18 and 29 years old in good health. The rearrangement joins TRBV7-9 to TRBJ2-1; D might be TRBD1 (6 bases). Sequenced: blood. The chain's CDR3 is CASSLRMWGQGFLNEQFF. Here the CDR3 DNA reads TGTGCCAGCAGCTTAAGGATGTGGGGGCAGGGCTTTTTAAATGAGCAGTTCTTC.